Listed below are T cell receptor beta chains from one sample, sequenced in a study of blood T cell repertoires in COVID-19. Here immunoSEQ multiplex PCR was the method, and the copy in TCRdb shows in-frame clones only, minus some. The sample lists around 450,000 clones, about 90% seen once, with around 0.6% in the top ten. Sequenced input: PBMCs or T cells enriched from blood (not recorded which). Receptors originate from a man younger than 35 who had recovered from COVID-19. CDR3s include the opening cysteine and the closing phenylalanine or tryptophan. The order of the fields is clone size, V gene, D gene, J gene, CDR3 protein, CDR3 DNA. D genes are given only for firm matches. For some rows the clone size is stated as once, few or many, or as a class when expanded; others skip it.

>-|TRBV19|-|TRBJ2-7
CASSIIPSYEQYF
TGTGCCAGTAGTATTATCCCTTCCTACGAGCAGTACTTC
>-|TRBV19|-|TRBJ1-1
CASSIALTGQNTEAFF
TGTGCCAGTAGTATAGCCCTTACTGGACAGAACACTGAAGCTTTCTTT
>-|TRBV29-1|TRBD1|TRBJ1-1
CSGATGATEAFF
TGCAGCGGCGCGACAGGGGCCACCGAAGCTTTCTTT
>-|TRBV7-3|-|TRBJ1-2
CASSPTGGGGYTF
TGTGCCAGCAGCCCTACGGGGGGTGGTGGCTACACCTTC
>-|TRBV2|TRBD2|TRBJ2-7
CASSTLAVEQYF
TGTGCCAGCAGTACCCTAGCGGTCGAGCAGTACTTC
>-|TRBV29-1|TRBD1|TRBJ1-1
CSVEGTGGLEAFF
TGCAGCGTTGAAGGGACAGGGGGTTTGGAAGCTTTCTTT
>-|TRBV2|-|TRBJ1-5
CASSEEVRPQHF
TGTGCCAGCAGTGAGGAGGTGCGGCCCCAGCATTTT
>once|TRBV6-5|TRBD1|TRBJ1-1
CASSYLIGTGLTEAFF
TGTGCCAGCAGTTATTTAATAGGGACAGGACTAACTGAAGCTTTCTTT
>-|TRBV5-1|-|TRBJ1-6
CASSFRVAPVNSPLHF
TGCGCCAGCAGCTTCAGGGTTGCCCCGGTTAATTCACCCCTCCACTTT
>-|TRBV15|TRBD1|TRBJ2-1
CATSAPGQGFHEQFF
TGTGCCACCAGCGCACCGGGACAGGGGTTTCATGAGCAGTTCTTC
>-|TRBV12-3/TRBV12-4|-|TRBJ1-6
CASSFGYNSPLHF
TGTGCCAGCAGTTTCGGCTATAATTCACCCCTCCACTTT
>-|TRBV2|TRBD2|TRBJ2-7
CASSESSASGRFEQYF
TGTGCCAGCAGTGAGTCGTCTGCTAGCGGGAGGTTCGAGCAGTACTTC
>few|TRBV18|TRBD1|TRBJ2-4
CASSPPGQPNIQYF
TGTGCCAGCTCACCACCGGGACAGCCAAACATTCAGTACTTC
>-|TRBV9|-|TRBJ1-6
CASSVRGYNSPLHF
TGTGCCAGCAGCGTCAGGGGATATAATTCACCCCTCCACTTT
>-|TRBV28|TRBD1|TRBJ1-2
CASSRQGYGYTF
TGTGCCAGCAGTCGACAGGGGTATGGCTACACCTTC
>-|TRBV7-3|-|TRBJ2-6
CASSSPSSGANVLTF
TGTGCCAGCAGCTCCCCCAGCTCTGGGGCCAACGTCCTGACTTTC